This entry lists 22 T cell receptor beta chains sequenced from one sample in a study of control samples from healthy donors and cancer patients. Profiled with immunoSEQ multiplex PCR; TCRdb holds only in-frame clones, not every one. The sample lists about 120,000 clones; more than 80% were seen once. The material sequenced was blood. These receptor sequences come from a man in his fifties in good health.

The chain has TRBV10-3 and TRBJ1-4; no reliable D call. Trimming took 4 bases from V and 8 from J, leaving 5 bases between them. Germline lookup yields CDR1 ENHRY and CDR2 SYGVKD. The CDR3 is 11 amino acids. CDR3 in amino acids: CAISVGEKLFF. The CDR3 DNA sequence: TGTGCCATCAGTGTGGGGGAAAAACTGTTTTTT.

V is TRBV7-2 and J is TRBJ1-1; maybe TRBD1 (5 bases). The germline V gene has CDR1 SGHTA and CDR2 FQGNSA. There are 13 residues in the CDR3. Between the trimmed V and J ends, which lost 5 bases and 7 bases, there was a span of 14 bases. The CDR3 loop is CASSRPGGGEAFF. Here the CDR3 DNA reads TGTGCCAGCAGCCGACCTGGCGGGGGTGAAGCTTTCTTT.

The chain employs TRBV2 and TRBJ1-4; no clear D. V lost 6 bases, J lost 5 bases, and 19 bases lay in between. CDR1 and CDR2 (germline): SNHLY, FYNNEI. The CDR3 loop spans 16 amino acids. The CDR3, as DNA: TGTGCCAGCAGCCGCCGGGTGGGAAATGGGAATGAAAAACTGTTTTTT. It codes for CASSRRVGNGNEKLFF.

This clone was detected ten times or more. The CDR3 DNA reads TGCGCCAGCAGCTTCCCTCGGGGACAGGGGAGCAACATTCAGTACTTC. This codes for CASSFPRGQGSNIQYF. The genes are TRBV5-1 and TRBJ2-4; TRBD1 agrees at 10 bases. Trimming at V came to 2 bases and at J to 7 bases, leaving 9 bases not matched to a gene. Germline V lookup: CDR1 SGHRS, CDR2 YFSETQ. The CDR3 consists of 16 residues.

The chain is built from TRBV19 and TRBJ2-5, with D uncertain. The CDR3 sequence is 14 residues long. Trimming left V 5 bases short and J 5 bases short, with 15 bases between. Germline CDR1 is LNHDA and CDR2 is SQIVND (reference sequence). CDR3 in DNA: TGTGCCAGTAGTCCCCAATCCATTTGGGAGACCCAGTACTTC. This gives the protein CASSPQSIWETQYF.

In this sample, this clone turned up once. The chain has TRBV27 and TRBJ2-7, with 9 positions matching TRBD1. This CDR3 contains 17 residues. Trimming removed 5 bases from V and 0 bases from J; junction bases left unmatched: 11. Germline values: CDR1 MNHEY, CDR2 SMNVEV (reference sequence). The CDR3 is CASSLFAPGQGSYEQYF. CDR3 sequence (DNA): TGTGCCAGCAGTCTCTTCGCTCCGGGACAGGGCTCCTACGAGCAGTACTTC.

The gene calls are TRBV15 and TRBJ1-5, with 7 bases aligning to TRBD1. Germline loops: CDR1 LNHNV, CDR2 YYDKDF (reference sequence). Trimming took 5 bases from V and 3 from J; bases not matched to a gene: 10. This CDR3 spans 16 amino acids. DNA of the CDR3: TGTGCCACCAGCGGAGTCACAGGGGCCCACAATCAGCCCCAGCATTTT. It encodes CATSGVTGAHNQPQHF.

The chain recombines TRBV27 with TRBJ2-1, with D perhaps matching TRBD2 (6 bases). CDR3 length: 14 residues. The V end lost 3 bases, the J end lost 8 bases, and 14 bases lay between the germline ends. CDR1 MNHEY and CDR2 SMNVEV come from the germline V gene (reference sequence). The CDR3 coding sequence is TGTGCCAGCAGTTTCTATCTATCGGGGGATGAGCAGTTCTTC. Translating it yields CASSFYLSGDEQFF.

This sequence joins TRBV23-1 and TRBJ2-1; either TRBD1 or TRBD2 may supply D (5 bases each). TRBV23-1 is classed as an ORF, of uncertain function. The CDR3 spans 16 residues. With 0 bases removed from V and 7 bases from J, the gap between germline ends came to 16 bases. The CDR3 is CASSQSETPEGNEQFF. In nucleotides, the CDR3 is TGCGCCAGCAGTCAATCAGAGACTCCCGAGGGGAATGAGCAGTTCTTC.

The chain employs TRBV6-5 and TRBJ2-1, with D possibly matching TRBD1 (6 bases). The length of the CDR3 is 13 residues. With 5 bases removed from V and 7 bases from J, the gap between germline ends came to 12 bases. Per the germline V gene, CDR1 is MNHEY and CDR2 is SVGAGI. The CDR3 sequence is CASSHRDRNEQFF. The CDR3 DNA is TGTGCCAGCAGTCACAGGGATCGGAATGAGCAGTTCTTC.

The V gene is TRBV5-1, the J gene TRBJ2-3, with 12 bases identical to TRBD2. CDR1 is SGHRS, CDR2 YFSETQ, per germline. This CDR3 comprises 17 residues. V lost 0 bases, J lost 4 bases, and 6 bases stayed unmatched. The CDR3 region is CASSLVPSGGAADTQYF. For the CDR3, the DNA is TGCGCCAGCAGCTTGGTGCCTAGCGGGGGGGCGGCAGATACGCAGTATTTT.

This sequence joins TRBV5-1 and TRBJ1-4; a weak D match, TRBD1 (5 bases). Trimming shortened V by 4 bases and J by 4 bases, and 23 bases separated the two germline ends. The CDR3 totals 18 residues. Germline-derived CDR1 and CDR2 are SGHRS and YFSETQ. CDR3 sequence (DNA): TGCGCCAGCAGCCCTGGCCAGGGTACCTGGCGCGGTAATGAAAAACTGTTTTTT. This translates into CASSPGQGTWRGNEKLFF.

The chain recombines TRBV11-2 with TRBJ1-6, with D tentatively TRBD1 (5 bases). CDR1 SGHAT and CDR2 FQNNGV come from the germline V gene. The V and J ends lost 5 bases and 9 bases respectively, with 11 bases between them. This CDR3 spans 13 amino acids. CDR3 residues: CASSVTEPSPLHF. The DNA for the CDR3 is TGTGCCAGCAGCGTGACAGAACCTTCACCCCTCCACTTT. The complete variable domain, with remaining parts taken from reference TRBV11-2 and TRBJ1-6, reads EAGVAQSPRYKIIEKRQSVAFWCNPISGHATLYWYQQILGQGPKLLIQFQNNGVVDDSQLPKDRFSAERLKGVDSTLKIQPAKLEDSAVYLCASSVTEPSPLHFGNGTRLTVT.

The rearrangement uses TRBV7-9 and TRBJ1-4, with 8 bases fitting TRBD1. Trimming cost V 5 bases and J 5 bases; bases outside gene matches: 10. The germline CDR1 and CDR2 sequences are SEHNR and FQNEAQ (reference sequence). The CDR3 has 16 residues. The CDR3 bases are TGTGCCAGCAGCCTCGGACAGGGCTATCAAAATGAAAAACTGTTTTTT. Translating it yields CASSLGQGYQNEKLFF.

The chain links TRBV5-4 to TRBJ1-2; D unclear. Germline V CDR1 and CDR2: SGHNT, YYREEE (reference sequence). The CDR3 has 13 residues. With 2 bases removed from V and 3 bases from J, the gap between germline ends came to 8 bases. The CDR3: CASSFGSDYGYTF. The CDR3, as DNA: TGTGCCAGCAGCTTCGGCAGTGACTATGGCTACACCTTC.

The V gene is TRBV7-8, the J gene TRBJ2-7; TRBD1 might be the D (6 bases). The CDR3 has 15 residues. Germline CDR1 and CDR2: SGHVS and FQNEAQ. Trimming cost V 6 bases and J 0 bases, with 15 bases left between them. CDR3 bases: TGTGCCAGCAGACAGACAGGAGATGTCTCCTACGAGCAGTACTTC. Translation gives CASRQTGDVSYEQYF.

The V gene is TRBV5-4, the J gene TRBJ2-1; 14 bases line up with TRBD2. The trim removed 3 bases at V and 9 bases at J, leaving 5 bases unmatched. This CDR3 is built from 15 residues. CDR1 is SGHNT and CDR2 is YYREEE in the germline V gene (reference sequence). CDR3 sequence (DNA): TGTGCCAGCAGCTCGGGACTAGCGGGGGTAGTTGAGCAGTTCTTC. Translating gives CASSSGLAGVVEQFF.

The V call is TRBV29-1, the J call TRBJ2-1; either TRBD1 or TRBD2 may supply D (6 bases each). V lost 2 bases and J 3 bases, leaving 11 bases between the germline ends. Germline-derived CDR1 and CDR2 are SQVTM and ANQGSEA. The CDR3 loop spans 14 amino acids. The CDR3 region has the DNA TGCAGCGTTGAATGGGGGGCCCTCTACAATGAGCAGTTCTTC. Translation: CSVEWGALYNEQFF.

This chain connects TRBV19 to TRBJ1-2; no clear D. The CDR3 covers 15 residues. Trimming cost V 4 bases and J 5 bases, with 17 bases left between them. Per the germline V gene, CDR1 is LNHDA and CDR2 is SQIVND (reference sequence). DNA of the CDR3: TGTGCCAGTAGTAACCAGGTTGTAGGGCTATATGGCTACACCTTC. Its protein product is CASSNQVVGLYGYTF.

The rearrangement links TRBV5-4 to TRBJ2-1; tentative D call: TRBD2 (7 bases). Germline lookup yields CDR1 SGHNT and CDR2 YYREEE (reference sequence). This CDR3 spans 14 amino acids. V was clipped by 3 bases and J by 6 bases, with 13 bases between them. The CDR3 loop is CASSWGGGANEQFF. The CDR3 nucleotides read TGTGCCAGCAGCTGGGGGGGCGGGGCCAATGAGCAGTTCTTC. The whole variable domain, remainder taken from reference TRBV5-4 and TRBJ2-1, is ETGVTQSPTHLIKTRGQQVTLRCSSQSGHNTVSWYQQALGQGPQFIFQYYREEENGRGNFPPRFSGLQFPNYSSELNVNALELDDSALYLCASSWGGGANEQFFGPGTRLTVL.

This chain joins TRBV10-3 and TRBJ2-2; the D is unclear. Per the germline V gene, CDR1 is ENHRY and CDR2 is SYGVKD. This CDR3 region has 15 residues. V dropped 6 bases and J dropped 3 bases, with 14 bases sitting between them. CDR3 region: CAIRNTRADTGELFF. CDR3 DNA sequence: TGTGCCATCAGAAATACTCGGGCGGACACCGGGGAGCTGTTTTTT.

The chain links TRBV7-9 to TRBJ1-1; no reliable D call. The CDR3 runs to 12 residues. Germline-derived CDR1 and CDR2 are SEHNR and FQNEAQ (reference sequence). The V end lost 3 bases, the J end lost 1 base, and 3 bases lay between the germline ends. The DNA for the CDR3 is TGTGCCAGCAGCTTGGAGAACACTGAAGCTTTCTTT. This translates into CASSLENTEAFF.